A single sample is the source of the 14 T cell receptor beta chains below, sequenced in a study of CD8 T cells in ankylosing spondylitis. TCRdb re-analysed the 5' RACE reads in MiXCR, keeping a single row per CDR3 protein. The sample has approximately 92,000 distinct CDR3 sequences; 8.8% are singletons. The specimen sequenced was blood, either unsorted or a sorted T cell fraction (not recorded which). These receptors were collected from a male donor with ankylosing spondylitis or in good health (not recorded which).

The rearrangement uses TRBV14 and TRBJ2-5; D is unclear. The CDR3 extends over 14 amino acids. Trimming took 3 bases from V and 5 from J, leaving 13 bases between them. From germline, CDR1 is SGHDN and CDR2 FVKESK. The CDR3 here is CASSHLGLTETQYF. DNA for the CDR3: TGTGCCAGCAGCCACTTAGGGCTGACGGAGACCCAGTACTTC.

This clonotype was seen ten or more times. V is TRBV25-1 and J is TRBJ1-5; D is ambiguous. The CDR3 contains 14 residues. The V gene's germline CDR1 is MGHDK and CDR2 SYGVNS. The chain's CDR3 is CARSHSDSNQPQHF. CDR3 sequence (DNA): TGTGCTAGAAGTCATTCCGATAGCAATCAGCCCCAGCATTTT.

This clonotype was seen repeatedly, ten times or more. V and J are TRBV6-7 and TRBJ2-5, with unresolved D. Being an ORF, TRBV6-7 has a function that is uncertain. Deletions cut 2 bases from V and 2 bases from J, with 15 bases between. The CDR3 consists of 16 residues. CDR3 DNA sequence: TGTGCCAGCAGTTACCCACTGACTGGAGATCAAGAGACCCAGTACTTC. It codes for CASSYPLTGDQETQYF.

This clonotype was detected many times. The gene calls are TRBV5-1 and TRBJ1-6; 9 bases line up with TRBD1. J gave up 9 bases and V 7 bases, and 8 bases lay outside the gene matches. Germline V CDR1 and CDR2: SGHRS, YFSETQ. The CDR3 loop spans 14 amino acids. The CDR3 DNA follows: TGCGCCAGCTCCGGGGGACAGGGCGGTTCACCCCTCCACTTT. Amino acids: CASSGGQGGSPLHF.

This clonotype occurred a few times. The chain couples TRBV12-3 or TRBV12-4 to TRBJ1-5; D is ambiguous. The V end was cut by 1 base, the J end by 5 bases, with 9 bases between. There are 14 residues in the CDR3. This CDR3 is CASSLGQRDQPQHF. In nucleotides, the CDR3 is TGTGCCAGCAGTTTAGGTCAAAGGGATCAGCCCCAGCATTTT.

The sample holds many counts of this clonotype. The V gene is TRBV10-3, the J gene TRBJ2-7; 9 bases are a match to TRBD2. The ends lost 3 bases at V and 5 bases at J; junction bases unmatched: 8. Germline V gene lookup returns CDR1 ENHRY and CDR2 SYGVKD. The CDR3 contains 15 residues. Written as DNA, the CDR3 is TGTGCCATCAGTGACCGCGGGGGGGGTCAGGACGAGCAGTACTTC. Amino acids: CAISDRGGGQDEQYF.

This clonotype was counted at least ten times. V and J are TRBV7-9 and TRBJ2-7; D may be TRBD1 (6 bases). CDR1 and CDR2 (germline): SEHNR, FQNEAQ (reference sequence). The ends were cut back, 1 base at V and 6 bases at J, with 10 bases in the middle. This CDR3 contains 13 residues. The CDR3 sequence: CASSLVAGVEQYF. CDR3 bases: TGTGCCAGCAGCTTAGTGGCAGGGGTCGAGCAGTACTTC. Variable domain in full (rest from reference TRBV7-9 and TRBJ2-7): DTGVSQNPRHKITKRGQNVTFRCDPISEHNRLYWYRQTLGQGPEFLTYFQNEAQLEKSRLLSDRFSAERPKGSFSTLEIQRTEQGDSAMYLCASSLVAGVEQYFGPGTRLTVT.

The CDR3 nucleotides read TGCAGTGCTCCCGGACTAGCGGCGAACACCGGGGAGCTGTTTTTT. It is translated as CSAPGLAANTGELFF. V gene TRBV20-1 combines with J gene TRBJ2-2; 10 bases are shared with TRBD2. This CDR3 comprises 15 residues. The trim removed 5 bases at V and 0 bases at J, leaving 3 bases unmatched. The germline gives CDR1 DFQATT, CDR2 SNEGSKA (reference sequence).

The sample holds a few counts of this clonotype. The chain links TRBV3-1 to TRBJ2-1; TRBD1 might be the D (7 bases). Germline V gene lookup returns CDR1 LGHDT and CDR2 YNNKEL (reference sequence). V was clipped by 0 bases and J by 4 bases, with 10 bases between them. This CDR3 spans 15 amino acids. CDR3 sequence (DNA): TGTGCCAGCAGCCAAGACAGGGGGACTTACAATGAGCAGTTCTTC. This sequence encodes CASSQDRGTYNEQFF.

The V call is TRBV28, the J call TRBJ2-7; 10 bases align to TRBD1. Germline-derived CDR1 and CDR2 are MDHEN and SYDVKM. The J segment lost 5 bases and the V segment lost 6 bases, leaving 7 bases of the junction unmatched. The CDR3 sequence is 14 residues long. The CDR3 bases are TGTGCCAGCAGGCCCGGGGGACAGGGGAACGAGCAGTACTTC. It yields the protein CASRPGGQGNEQYF.

This clonotype has at least ten counts. The chain links TRBV3-1 to TRBJ2-3; D remains ambiguous. The CDR3 extends over 13 amino acids. Looked up from germline, CDR1 is LGHDT and CDR2 is YNNKEL (reference sequence). V was pared by 0 bases and J by 6 bases, with 7 bases between. CDR3: CASSQEGSDTQYF. CDR3 coding DNA: TGTGCCAGCAGCCAAGAAGGTAGCGATACGCAGTATTTT.

This clonotype was detected a few times. The J gene is TRBJ1-6, the V gene TRBV30; D is unclear. CDR1 and CDR2 (germline): GTSNPN, SVGIG (reference sequence). The V and J ends lost 5 bases and 8 bases respectively, with 13 bases between them. The CDR3 covers 13 residues. The CDR3 sequence: CAWGEQSYSPLHF. DNA of the CDR3: TGTGCCTGGGGGGAGCAGAGTTATTCACCCCTCCACTTT.

The chain combines TRBV6-1 with TRBJ1-1, with a tentative D call TRBD1 (5 bases). The V end lost 6 bases, the J end lost 1 base, and 15 bases lay between the germline ends. This CDR3 region has 15 residues. Looked up from germline, CDR1 is MNHNS and CDR2 is SASEGT. The CDR3 DNA follows: TGTGCCAGCAGCCTTACCTCAACAGGGAACACTGAAGCTTTCTTT. It translates to CASSLTSTGNTEAFF.

This clonotype was detected many times. This chain connects TRBV29-1 to TRBJ2-5; a possible D gene is TRBD2 (6 bases). V was trimmed by 3 bases and J by 1 base, leaving 9 bases between them. Germline values: CDR1 SQVTM, CDR2 ANQGSEA. CDR3 length: 13 amino acids. The CDR3 bases are TGCAGCGTTGACGGGACTCTCCAAGAGACCCAGTACTTC. It encodes CSVDGTLQETQYF.